This TCR beta chain was recorded in a study of blood T cell repertoires in COVID-19 (dated by TCRdb to about 2020). Context from the whole study: Collaborator samples came from the United States, Italy and Spain and covered acute and convalescent phases of COVID-19. The material from the prospective study consisted of cDNA or gDNA derived from T cells, B-cell-depleted T cells, or PBMCs. Deeply sampled blood TCRbeta repertoires from subjects exposed to, actively infected with, or recovered from COVID-19 were included in the dataset. A freely available public database, intended as a resource for researchers studying the immune response to SARS-CoV-2, is where the repertoires were released. Samples were obtained from the ongoing ImmuneRACE study (first 160 participants) and from about 1,300 subjects provided by 6 global collaborators. Sample metadata almost always included a de-identified subject ID, COVID-19 status, age in years and sex. HLA class I and class II types, where available, came from metadata supplied by the sample provider rather than from assay-based typing.

The germline V end is reduced by 5 bases and the J end by 2 bases; junction bases left unmatched: 10. In the germline V gene, CDR1 corresponds to SGHTA and CDR2 to FQGTGA. The CDR3 covers 17 residues, taking in both the cysteine and the phenylalanine. Of all the DNA, just the CDR3 is kept, 51 bases in frame from base 1. This clone was recorded only once. What this receptor recognizes is not known. Base quality data are lacking; no much larger clone is found one base away. Enrolling through a virtual design, the prospective study's participants ranged in age from roughly 18 to 89 years and lived across 20 to 25 United States geographic areas. Cohort assignment in the prospective study relied on participant-reported clinical history from a screening survey and a study questionnaire. A participant counted as exposed if, within 2 weeks of entering the study, that participant had been in contact with someone who had a PCR-confirmed or clinician-diagnosed COVID-19 case. In the prospective study, mobile phlebotomists collected whole blood, serum and a nasopharyngeal or oropharyngeal swab from each participant. Additional blood draws and questionnaires over an approximately two-month period could optionally be provided by prospective study participants. Before DNA extraction, blood samples from the prospective study were shipped at room temperature or frozen.

The immunoSEQ Assay, a bias-controlled multiplex PCR, was used to amplify TCRbeta CDR3 regions from genomic DNA. The paper's data handling went like this. Nucleated cell counts per sample were estimated from amplification of reference gene primers within the assay. To quantify the absolute abundance of each unique TCRbeta CDR3 rearrangement, sequence reads were collapsed and filtered. For each sample, productive Simpson clonality was calculated by taking the square root of Simpson's diversity index across productive rearrangements. This immuneACCESS table, as held by TCRdb, lists in-frame sequences with V and J called but not all clones. Of the missing ones, under half trace to an unresolved V gene in checked studies; the others have no known cause. That table supplies the V and J calls and clone size; D and trimming were determined from the DNA. The sample profile shows 250,000 or so clones; 83% of them were found once. Clones ranked in the top ten supply approximately 3.8% of the sample.

Paper-wide results and their limitations: Clinical and demographic metadata were provided uncurated, with the amount varying by source and participant.

The V and J segments used are TRBV7-3 and TRBJ1-5; TRBD1 lines up with 9 middle nucleotides. The sample taken for sequencing was PBMCs or T cells enriched from blood (not recorded which). The sequence derives from a woman aged 35 to 49 who had been exposed to COVID-19. CDR3 loop: CASSPPGQGGGNQPQHF. The nucleotide sequence reads TGTGCCAGCAGCCCCCCGGGACAGGGCGGAGGCAATCAGCCCCAGCATTTT.